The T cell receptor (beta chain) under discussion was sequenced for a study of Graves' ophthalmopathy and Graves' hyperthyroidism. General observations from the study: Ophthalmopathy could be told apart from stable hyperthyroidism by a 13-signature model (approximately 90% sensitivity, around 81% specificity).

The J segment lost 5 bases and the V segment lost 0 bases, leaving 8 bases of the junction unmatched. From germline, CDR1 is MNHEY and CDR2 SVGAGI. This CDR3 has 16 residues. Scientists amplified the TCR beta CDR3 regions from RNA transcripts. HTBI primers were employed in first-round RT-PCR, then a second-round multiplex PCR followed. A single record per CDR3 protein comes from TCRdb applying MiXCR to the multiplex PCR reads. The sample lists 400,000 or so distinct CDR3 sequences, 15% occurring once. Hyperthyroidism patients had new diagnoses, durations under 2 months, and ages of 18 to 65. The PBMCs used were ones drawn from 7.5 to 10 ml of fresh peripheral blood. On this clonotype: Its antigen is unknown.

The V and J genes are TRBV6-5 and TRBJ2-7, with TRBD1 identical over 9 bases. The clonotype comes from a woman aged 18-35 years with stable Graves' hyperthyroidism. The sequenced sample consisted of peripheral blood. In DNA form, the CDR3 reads TGTGCCAGCAGTTACTCGACCGGGACAGGGTTCCACGAGCAGTACTTC. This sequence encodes CASSYSTGTGFHEQYF.